This T cell receptor beta chain is drawn from a study of shared clonotypes between healthy human individuals. Naive CD8 cells were CD45RO-negative, positively selected for CCR7, excluding terminally differentiated effector memory CD45RA+ cells. The CDR3 runs to 16 residues. Germline V CDR1 and CDR2: SGHDN, FVKESK. Trimming took 2 bases from V and 2 from J, leaving 13 bases between them. Only in-frame clones appear in the TCRdb table, and some are missing; sequencing was by immunoSEQ multiplex PCR. The data show 650,000 to 800,000 clones, about 90% seen once. The TCR originated in a man aged 25-40 years in good health. The gene calls are TRBV14 and TRBJ1-3; D may be TRBD1 (6 bases). Input material: naive CD8+ T cells sorted from blood. This CDR3 reads CASSQNRAVPGNTIYF. The CDR3 DNA is TGTGCCAGCAGCCAAAACAGGGCGGTACCTGGAAACACCATATATTTT.